This entry describes one TCR beta chain. The data belong to a study of blood T cell repertoires in COVID-19. Turning to the study itself: Samples taken during acute and convalescent COVID-19 were collected in the United States, Italy and Spain. From T cells, B-cell-depleted T cells, or PBMCs came the material, which was cDNA or gDNA.

After removal of 4 bases from V and 7 bases from J, the junction contained 7 bases not matched to a gene. Per germline, CDR1 KGHDR and CDR2 SFDVKD. The CDR3 runs to 14 residues. Original analysis: Amplification of reference gene primers provided the estimated nucleated cell counts. The method was immunoSEQ multiplex PCR; TCRdb's version includes in-frame clones alone and lacks a portion of them. The V and J calls and clone size are taken from that table; D and trimming were inferred from the DNA. The sample shows approximately 240,000 clones, approximately 86% of them seen only once. This TCR came from a woman older than 75 with active or convalescent COVID-19. The sample comprised peripheral blood. The V call is TRBV24-1, the J call TRBJ1-2, with 8 bases matching TRBD1. CDR3 bases: TGTGCCACCAGTGAGGACACAGGGGGGGGTGGCTACACCTTC. Its protein product is CATSEDTGGGGYTF.